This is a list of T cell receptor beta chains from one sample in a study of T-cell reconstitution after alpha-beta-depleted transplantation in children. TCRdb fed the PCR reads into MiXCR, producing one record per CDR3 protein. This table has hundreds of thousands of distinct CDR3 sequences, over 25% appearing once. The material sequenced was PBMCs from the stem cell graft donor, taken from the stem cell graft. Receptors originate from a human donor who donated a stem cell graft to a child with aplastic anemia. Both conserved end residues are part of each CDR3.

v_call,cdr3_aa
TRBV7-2,CASSPQWGGGYEQFF
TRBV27,CASKSLENNEQFF
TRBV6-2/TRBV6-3,CASTLTTSNYEQYF
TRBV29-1,CSVVRQGSREGYTF
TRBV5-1,CASSLTGTSYNEQFF
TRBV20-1,CSAQDPGPNLSAQHF
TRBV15,CATSGWGSESYEQYF
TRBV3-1,CASSLRKVSEQYF
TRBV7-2,CASSLSSSGTGVGGYTF
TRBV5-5,CASSYQGYEQYF
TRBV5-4,CASSLGPTSGSETQYF
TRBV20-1,CSARPLTGGDTEAFF
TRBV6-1,CASGPGGGNTEAFF
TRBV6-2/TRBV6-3,CASRRTGAGNTIYF
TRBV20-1,CSAGLGGVTDTQYF
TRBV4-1,CASSQDHRTNSPLHF
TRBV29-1,CSVEAVQGAPTEAFF
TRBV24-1,CATGSVSTTTGANVLTF
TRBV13,CASSLVAYSSSYNEQFF
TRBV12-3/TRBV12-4,CASRDGGNAGNTIYF
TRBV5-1,CASAPSGGFATNEKLFF
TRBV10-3,CAISEGQGVGELFF
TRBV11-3,CASSPIGQGVNVLTF
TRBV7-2,CASSLAAGGDTQYF
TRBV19,CASSVNPLTSSVIDTQYF
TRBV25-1,CASSGGHTEAFF